Each of the 17 T cell receptor beta chains below was sequenced from the same sample in a study of cytomegalovirus exposure and HLA in healthy donors. The PCR was carried out with 60 Vbeta primers and 13 Jbeta primers. This table comes from immunoSEQ multiplex PCR, and its TCRdb copy is limited to in-frame clones, with some not included. Of roughly 180,000 clones detected, about three quarters appear once; the ten largest clones hold roughly 1.4%. The specimen sequenced was PBMCs. The receptors here all came from a man aged 18 to 29 in good health and CMV-seronegative.

The genes are TRBV6-4 and TRBJ2-3; D perhaps matches TRBD2 (5 bases). Germline CDR1 and CDR2: MRHNA and SNTAGT. The ends were cut back, 4 bases at V and 2 bases at J, with 13 bases in the middle. The CDR3 length is 15 residues. The CDR3 coding sequence is TGTGCCAGCAGTGTCTTTAGCGCCCCCACAGATACGCAGTATTTT. This translates into CASSVFSAPTDTQYF.

This clone occurred once. The chain couples TRBV19 to TRBJ2-2; weak D call: TRBD1 (6 bases). V dropped 3 bases and J dropped 1 base, with 6 bases sitting between them. The CDR3 is made up of 14 amino acids. Germline V gives CDR1 LNHDA, CDR2 SQIVND (reference sequence). As DNA, the CDR3 is TGTGCCAGTAGTATGGGACAGAACACCGGGGAGCTGTTTTTT. Encoded protein: CASSMGQNTGELFF.

The chain recombines TRBV6-1 with TRBJ2-5, with 7 positions matching TRBD2. CDR1 is MNHNS, CDR2 SASEGT, per germline. The CDR3 is made up of 15 amino acids. With V trimmed by 7 bases and J by 5 bases, 13 bases remained unmatched. CDR3 sequence: CASTMSGALDETQYF. The CDR3 DNA is TGTGCCAGCACCATGAGCGGGGCCCTAGACGAGACCCAGTACTTC.

This clone was picked up one time. The genes are TRBV27 and TRBJ2-1; 9 nucleotides line up with TRBD1. V lost 6 bases, J lost 9 bases, and 12 bases stayed unmatched. This CDR3 region has 15 residues. Germline V gene sequence: CDR1 MNHEY, CDR2 SMNVEV (reference sequence). CDR3 DNA sequence: TGTGCCAGCAGACCCTCCGGGACAGGGTTTCGTGAGCAGTTCTTC. This encodes CASRPSGTGFREQFF.

The J gene is TRBJ2-7, the V gene TRBV7-8; 7 bases line up with TRBD1. The CDR3 runs to 17 residues. Germline-derived CDR1 and CDR2 are SGHVS and FQNEAQ. Unmatched junction bases numbered 15, after V lost 4 bases and J lost 3 bases. CDR3 in amino acids: CASSSRAFPGQNYEQYF. In nucleotides, the CDR3 is TGTGCCAGCAGCTCCAGGGCGTTCCCGGGACAGAACTACGAGCAGTACTTC. Using reference TRBV7-8 and TRBJ2-7 for the parts outside the CDR3, the full variable domain is GAGVSQSPRYKVAKRGQDVALRCDPISGHVSLFWYQQALGQGPEFLTYFQNEAQLDKSGLPSDRFFAERPEGSVSTLKIQRTQQEDSAVYLCASSSRAFPGQNYEQYFGPGTRLTVT.

The J gene is TRBJ1-1, the V gene TRBV5-6; D is perhaps TRBD1 (6 bases). The germline V and J ends were trimmed by 6 bases and 1 base, with 16 bases remaining between them. This CDR3 has 15 amino acids. Germline values: CDR1 SGHDT, CDR2 YYEEEE. CDR3 nucleotides: TGTGCCAGCATCCGGGTGGACAGCAGGAACACTGAAGCTTTCTTT. Translation gives CASIRVDSRNTEAFF. Full variable domain (rest looked up from reference TRBV5-6 and TRBJ1-1): DAGVTQSPTHLIKTRGQQVTLRCSPKSGHDTVSWYQQALGQGPQFIFQYYEEEERQRGNFPDRFSGHQFPNYSSELNVNALLLGDSALYLCASIRVDSRNTEAFFGQGTRLTVV.

The V and J genes are TRBV5-4 and TRBJ2-1, with TRBD2 matching over 7 bases. The CDR3 has 13 residues. Per germline, CDR1 SGHNT and CDR2 YYREEE (reference sequence). V dropped 5 bases and J dropped 7; count of bases not matched to a gene: 6. The CDR3 nucleotides read TGTGCCAGCAGGTCGGGAGGAGTAAATGAGCAGTTCTTC. As protein: CASRSGGVNEQFF.

CDR3: CASSIGWTEAFF. The CDR3 DNA sequence: TGTGCCAGTAGTATAGGGTGGACAGAAGCTTTCTTT. The V gene is TRBV19, the J gene TRBJ1-1; TRBD1 is a possible D gene (5 bases). Germline V lookup: CDR1 LNHDA, CDR2 SQIVND (reference sequence). The CDR3 runs to 12 residues. V shed 1 base and J shed 8 bases, with 8 bases lying between them.

The CDR3 sequence: CASSPLGQDAYGYTF. The CDR3 nucleotides are TGTGCCAGCTCACCATTGGGACAGGACGCTTATGGCTACACCTTC. V and J are TRBV18 and TRBJ1-2; 8 bases are shared with TRBD1. J was trimmed by 5 bases and V by 2 bases; bases with no gene match: 7. Germline CDR1 is KGHSH and CDR2 is LQKENI. CDR3 length: 15 residues.

This clone was seen only a few times. The chain has TRBV7-3 and TRBJ2-7; 9 bases are shared with TRBD1. V lost 2 bases and J lost 7; bases outside the gene matches: 3. The CDR3 has 13 residues. Germline CDR1 is SGHTA and CDR2 is FQGTGA. CDR3 region: CASSLGTGLEQYF. The CDR3 nucleotides are TGTGCCAGCAGCTTAGGGACAGGGCTGGAGCAGTACTTC.

This chain connects TRBV11-2 to TRBJ1-2; TRBD1 is a possible D gene (5 bases). Germline assignment: CDR1 SGHAT and CDR2 FQNNGV. Between the trimmed V and J ends, which lost 0 bases and 7 bases, there was a span of 15 bases. The CDR3 is 15 amino acids. CDR3 loop: CASSLDRRPGGGYTF. CDR3 DNA sequence: TGTGCCAGCAGCTTAGATCGCCGGCCCGGGGGTGGCTACACCTTC.

The chain recombines TRBV6-5 with TRBJ2-5; 9 nucleotides line up with TRBD1. Germline CDR1 reads MNHEY; CDR2 reads SVGAGI. The CDR3 consists of 16 residues. Trimming at V came to 0 bases and at J to 7 bases, leaving 9 bases not matched to a gene. The CDR3 region is CASSYSYRGRAGTQYF. In nucleotides, the CDR3 is TGTGCCAGCAGTTACTCCTACAGGGGGCGGGCGGGGACCCAGTACTTC.

As concerns this clone: A read error may produce the germline difference seen at one junction end. V gene TRBV2 combines with J gene TRBJ2-4; D perhaps matches TRBD1 (6 bases). This CDR3 spans 17 amino acids. Germline lookup yields CDR1 SNHLY and CDR2 FYNNEI. The CDR3 DNA sequence: TGTGTCAGCAGCTCTGAGTGGGACACACTAGCCAAAAACATTCAGTACTTC. It codes for CVSSSEWDTLAKNIQYF.

The rearrangement uses TRBV11-2 and TRBJ1-2; the D gene is possibly TRBD1 (6 bases). With 5 bases removed from V and 5 bases from J, the gap between germline ends came to 18 bases. Per germline, CDR1 SGHAT and CDR2 FQNNGV. This CDR3 contains 15 residues. The CDR3 is CASSAWATGFYGYTF. CDR3 nucleotide sequence: TGTGCCAGCAGCGCTTGGGCGACAGGTTTTTATGGCTACACCTTC.

The V and J genes are TRBV5-4 and TRBJ2-5; TRBD2 matches at 10 bases. Germline lookup yields CDR1 SGHNT and CDR2 YYREEE (reference sequence). The CDR3 length is 14 residues. V lost 2 bases, J lost 5 bases, and 3 bases stayed unmatched. CDR3 coding DNA: TGTGCCAGCAGCTTCTTGACTAGCGGGGAGACCCAGTACTTC. Its translation is CASSFLTSGETQYF.

This rearrangement joins TRBV7-2 to TRBJ2-7, with 7 bases aligning to TRBD1. The length of the CDR3 is 16 residues. Germline V gives CDR1 SGHTA, CDR2 FQGNSA. V was pared by 2 bases and J by 0 bases, with 7 bases of the junction left unmatched. Here the CDR3 DNA reads TGTGCCAGCAGCTTAAACGACAGGGCCCACTCCTACGAGCAGTACTTC. Its protein product is CASSLNDRAHSYEQYF.

This clone was seen a single time. The chain recombines TRBV18 with TRBJ2-1; TRBD2 agrees at 11 bases. Per germline, CDR1 KGHSH and CDR2 LQKENI. With 3 bases clipped from V and 10 bases from J, the junction kept 11 bases outside the gene matches. This CDR3 region has 16 residues. CDR3 DNA sequence: TGTGCCAGCTCACCCTTAATGACTAGCGGGACAAAAGAGCAGTTCTTC. It encodes CASSPLMTSGTKEQFF. The full variable domain, rest sourced from reference TRBV18 and TRBJ2-1, is NAGVMQNPRHLVRRRGQEARLRCSPMKGHSHVYWYRQLPEEGLKFMVYLQKENIIDESGMPKERFSAEFPKEGPSILRIQQVVRGDSAAYFCASSPLMTSGTKEQFFGPGTRLTVL.